These 20 T cell receptor beta chains were all obtained from the same sample, sequenced in a study of cytomegalovirus exposure and HLA in healthy donors. Vbeta (60) and Jbeta (13) primers were used in the PCR. Repertoires were generated with immunoSEQ multiplex PCR, while TCRdb's copy carries only in-frame clones and drops some. The sample lists under 200,000 clones; approximately 80% were seen once. Sequences were obtained from PBMCs. These receptors were collected from a woman between 25 and 40 years old in good health and CMV-seropositive.

The V call is TRBV7-2, the J call TRBJ2-3; 10 nucleotides match TRBD1. CDR3 length: 17 residues. In germline, CDR1 is SGHTA, CDR2 FQGNSA. J lost 0 bases, V lost 5 bases, and 8 bases had no gene match. The CDR3 DNA reads as TGTGCCAGCAGCGTACGACAGGGGGCTTTGAGCACAGATACGCAGTATTTT. It specifies CASSVRQGALSTDTQYF.

This clone appeared once. The J gene is TRBJ2-5, the V gene TRBV11-2, with 8 bases matching TRBD2. Germline CDR1 and CDR2: SGHAT and FQNNGV. The CDR3 has 14 amino acids. V shed 1 base and J 4 bases; nucleotides not matched to a gene: 2. The CDR3 spells CASSLGGLVETQYF. The CDR3 DNA follows: TGTGCCAGCAGCTTAGGGGGACTAGTAGAGACCCAGTACTTC.

This chain connects TRBV9 to TRBJ2-3; 10 nucleotides agree with TRBD2. Germline V gene lookup returns CDR1 SGDLS and CDR2 YYNGEE. CDR3 size: 14 residues. Trimming removed 8 bases from V and 3 bases from J; junction bases left unmatched: 6. CDR3 nucleotides: TGTGCCAGTGGAGCGGGGGGGCCAACAGATACGCAGTATTTT. Translating gives CASGAGGPTDTQYF.

The rearrangement uses TRBV6-5 and TRBJ1-2, with no clear D. The CDR3 runs 11 residues. With 2 bases removed from V and 8 bases from J, the gap between germline ends came to 6 bases. Germline lookup yields CDR1 MNHEY and CDR2 SVGAGI. This CDR3 reads CASSYAGGYTF. The CDR3, as DNA: TGTGCCAGCAGTTACGCGGGGGGCTACACCTTC.

This rearrangement joins TRBV4-2 to TRBJ2-1; the match to TRBD2 covers 7 bases. Per germline, CDR1 LGHNA and CDR2 YNFKEQ. V trimming: 3 bases; J trimming: 1 base; junction bases outside the gene matches: 12. The CDR3 has 18 amino acids. CDR3 sequence (DNA): TGTGCCAGCAGCCATGTCTCTCGTCCAGCGGGGTCCTACAATGAGCAGTTCTTC. Protein sequence: CASSHVSRPAGSYNEQFF.

In this sample, this clone turned up a few times. The same CDR3 arises from other DNA sequences in this sample as well. The chain links TRBV7-9 to TRBJ1-1; D not certain. Germline V gene data show CDR1 as SEHNR and CDR2 as FQNEAQ (reference sequence). This CDR3 is built from 14 residues. Between the trimmed V and J ends, which lost 1 base and 2 bases, there was a span of 8 bases. CDR3 sequence (DNA): TGTGCCAGCAGCTTAGTGGGAGGAAACACTGAAGCTTTCTTT. Translation: CASSLVGGNTEAFF.

This chain links TRBV19 with TRBJ1-4; 7 bases map to TRBD1. CDR1 and CDR2 (germline): LNHDA, SQIVND (reference sequence). The CDR3 runs to 15 residues. J gave up 0 bases and V 5 bases, and 3 bases lay outside the gene matches. CDR3 coding DNA: TGTGCCAGTAGTGCCCAGGGGGCAACTAATGAAAAACTGTTTTTT. Translating it yields CASSAQGATNEKLFF.

The V and J genes are TRBV18 and TRBJ1-2; 7 bases are a match to TRBD1. Germline assignment: CDR1 KGHSH and CDR2 LQKENI. The CDR3 covers 13 residues. V lost 3 bases to trimming and J lost 4 bases; unmatched junction nucleotides: 2. The CDR3 region is CASSPGTVYGYTF. The CDR3 coding sequence is TGTGCCAGCTCACCTGGGACAGTCTATGGCTACACCTTC.

The CDR3 region is CASSRSGGAGDTQYF. The CDR3 nucleotides read TGTGCCAGCAGCCGCAGCGGGGGGGCCGGAGATACGCAGTATTTT. The chain links TRBV7-2 to TRBJ2-3; TRBD2 matches at 10 bases. J was trimmed by 5 bases and V by 5 bases; bases with no gene match: 7. CDR1 is SGHTA and CDR2 is FQGNSA in the germline V gene. The CDR3 length is 15 residues.

V is TRBV2 and J is TRBJ1-1, with a possible D match to TRBD1 (5 bases). Germline V gene data show CDR1 as SNHLY and CDR2 as FYNNEI. This CDR3 contains 15 residues. The ends were cut back, 6 bases at V and 0 bases at J, with 14 bases in the middle. CDR3 residues: CASRRDSSMNTEAFF. In nucleotides, the CDR3 is TGTGCCAGCAGGAGAGACAGTAGTATGAACACTGAAGCTTTCTTT.

The V gene is TRBV7-6, the J gene TRBJ2-1, with TRBD2 identical over 8 bases. The germline V gene encodes CDR1 SGHVS and CDR2 FNYEAQ. The CDR3 has 14 residues. V lost 5 bases to trimming and J lost 2 bases; unmatched junction nucleotides: 2. CDR3 amino acids: CASSLSGAYNEQFF. CDR3 bases: TGTGCCAGCAGCCTTAGCGGGGCCTACAATGAGCAGTTCTTC.

This clone was observed a handful of times. This chain joins TRBV5-1 and TRBJ2-3; possibly TRBD2 for D (5 bases). V was cut by 4 bases and J by 9 bases, with 15 bases left in between. Per the germline V gene, CDR1 is SGHRS and CDR2 is YFSETQ. The CDR3 length is 13 residues. The CDR3 sequence: CASSREGVPTQYF. The CDR3 DNA sequence: TGCGCCAGCAGCCGAGAGGGTGTTCCAACGCAGTATTTT.

The gene calls are TRBV27 and TRBJ2-6; D is possibly TRBD1 (6 bases). The V gene's germline CDR1 is MNHEY and CDR2 SMNVEV (reference sequence). V lost 5 bases, J lost 2 bases, and 16 bases lay in between. This CDR3 has 17 residues. The CDR3 here is CASSPLDSDTGANVLTF. CDR3 in DNA: TGTGCCAGCAGTCCCTTGGACAGTGACACTGGGGCCAACGTCCTGACTTTC.

V usage is TRBV6-6 and J usage is TRBJ2-2, with TRBD2 as a possible D gene (5 bases). The germline V gene has CDR1 MNHNY and CDR2 SVGAGI (reference sequence). This CDR3 has 15 amino acids. Trimming cost V 3 bases and J 3 bases, with 11 bases left between them. In DNA form, the CDR3 reads TGTGCCAGCAGTTATTTCACACTAGACACCGGGGAGCTGTTTTTT. Its protein is CASSYFTLDTGELFF.

The chain is built from TRBV11-2 and TRBJ2-7; 10 bases agree with TRBD2. Germline V gene lookup returns CDR1 SGHAT and CDR2 FQNNGV. Unmatched junction bases numbered 7, after V lost 1 base and J lost 4 bases. CDR3 length equals 16 residues. The CDR3 DNA reads as TGTGCCAGCAGCTTAGCAGCGGGGGGGCTGGTTTACGAGCAGTACTTC. It specifies CASSLAAGGLVYEQYF.

Only a few counts were recorded for this clone. The rearrangement joins TRBV10-3 to TRBJ2-7; D is unclear. V lost 5 bases and J lost 4, with 9 bases in between. In germline, CDR1 is ENHRY, CDR2 SYGVKD. There are 12 residues in the CDR3. The chain's CDR3 is CAISPTTYEQYF. CDR3 coding DNA: TGTGCCATCAGTCCAACGACTTACGAGCAGTACTTC.

The chain carries TRBV11-2 and TRBJ1-2; D is unresolved. Trimming cost V 4 bases and J 2 bases, with 14 bases left between them. The CDR3 spans 15 residues. Germline CDR1 is SGHAT and CDR2 is FQNNGV. The CDR3 DNA is TGTGCCAGCAGCTCAGTAGGAGGGAAGAACTATGGCTACACCTTC. Translated, it gives CASSSVGGKNYGYTF.

This chain links TRBV2 with TRBJ1-6; D unclear. There are 13 residues in the CDR3. The V and J ends lost 7 bases and 8 bases respectively, with 12 bases between them. Germline V gene data show CDR1 as SNHLY and CDR2 as FYNNEI. In DNA, the CDR3 is TGTGCCAGCATGGAGACTTGGCATTCACCCCTCCACTTT. It translates to CASMETWHSPLHF.

The chain links TRBV5-1 to TRBJ1-1, with 8 bases fitting TRBD1. The CDR3 runs 16 residues. J was trimmed by 0 bases and V by 3 bases; bases with no gene match: 7. Per the germline V gene, CDR1 is SGHRS and CDR2 is YFSETQ. In DNA form, the CDR3 reads TGCGCCAGCAGCTCTGGACAGGGACAAATGAACACTGAAGCTTTCTTT. As protein: CASSSGQGQMNTEAFF.

This clone was observed a few times. The chain uses TRBV6-4 and TRBJ1-2; possible D gene TRBD1, 6 bases. This CDR3 is built from 12 residues. CDR1 is MRHNA and CDR2 is SNTAGT in the germline V gene. Trimming stripped 7 bases from V and 4 bases from J, with 10 bases between. Here the CDR3 DNA reads TGTGCCAGCACCTTGGACAGCTATGGCTACACCTTC. It encodes CASTLDSYGYTF.